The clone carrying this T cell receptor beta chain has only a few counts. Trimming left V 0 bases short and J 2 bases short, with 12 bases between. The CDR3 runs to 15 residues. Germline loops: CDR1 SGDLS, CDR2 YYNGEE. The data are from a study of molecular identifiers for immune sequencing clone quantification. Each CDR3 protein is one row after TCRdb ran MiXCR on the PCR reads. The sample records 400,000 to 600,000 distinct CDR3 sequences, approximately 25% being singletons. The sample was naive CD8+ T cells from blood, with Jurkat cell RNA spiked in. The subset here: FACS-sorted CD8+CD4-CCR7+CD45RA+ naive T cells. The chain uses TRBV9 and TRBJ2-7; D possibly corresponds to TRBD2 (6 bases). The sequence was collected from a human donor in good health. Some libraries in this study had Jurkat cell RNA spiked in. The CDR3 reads CASSVDAGRPYEQYF. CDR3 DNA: TGTGCCAGCAGCGTAGATGCGGGGAGACCCTACGAGCAGTACTTC.